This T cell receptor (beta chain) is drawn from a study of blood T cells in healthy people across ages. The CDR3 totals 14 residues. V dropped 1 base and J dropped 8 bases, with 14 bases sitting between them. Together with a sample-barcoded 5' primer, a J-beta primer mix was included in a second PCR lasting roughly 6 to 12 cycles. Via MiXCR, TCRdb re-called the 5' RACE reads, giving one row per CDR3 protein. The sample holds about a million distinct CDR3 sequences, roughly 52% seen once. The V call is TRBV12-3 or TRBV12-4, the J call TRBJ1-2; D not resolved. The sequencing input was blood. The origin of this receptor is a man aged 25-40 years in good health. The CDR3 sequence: CASSLGAMKRGYTF. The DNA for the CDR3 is TGTGCCAGCAGTTTAGGGGCCATGAAAAGGGGCTACACCTTC.